What follows are 5 T cell receptor beta chains derived from one specimen sequenced in a study of T cells in Graves' hyperthyroidism and ophthalmopathy. Amplification of TCR beta CDR3 regions used RNA as the template. HTBI primers were employed in a first-round RT-PCR of the TCR CDR3. TCRdb redid the calling of the multiplex PCR reads with MiXCR, one entry per CDR3 protein. The repertoire holds fewer than 850,000 distinct CDR3 sequences, with roughly 17% as singletons. Sequencing was performed on blood. These receptors originate from a man in his forties or fifties with Graves' hyperthyroidism.

This clonotype has a handful of counts. The chain joins TRBV27 to TRBJ2-4; TRBD1 agrees at 8 bases. CDR1 and CDR2 (germline): MNHEY, SMNVEV (reference sequence). J lost 3 bases, V lost 4 bases, and 2 bases had no gene match. This CDR3 spans 14 amino acids. CDR3 coding DNA: TGTGCCAGCAGTTCGGACAGGGACAAAAACATTCAGTACTTC. It yields the protein CASSSDRDKNIQYF.

The chain has TRBV5-1 and TRBJ2-5; unclear D gene. This CDR3 comprises 16 residues. V gave up 0 bases and J gave up 1 base, with 13 bases separating them. Germline V gene lookup returns CDR1 SGHRS and CDR2 YFSETQ. The CDR3 sequence is CASSLDPPGLQETQYF. CDR3 DNA sequence: TGCGCCAGCAGCTTGGACCCCCCTGGCCTCCAAGAGACCCAGTACTTC.

This clonotype was observed many times. This rearrangement joins TRBV28 to TRBJ2-7; the match to TRBD2 covers 11 bases. CDR3 size: 17 residues. Looked up from germline, CDR1 is MDHEN and CDR2 is SYDVKM. With V trimmed by 5 bases and J by 7 bases, 16 bases remained unmatched. The DNA for the CDR3 is TGTGCCAGCAGTCCCTTACTGCTAGCGGGAGGATCTTGGGAGCAGTACTTC. It codes for CASSPLLLAGGSWEQYF.

This clonotype was recorded at least ten times. V is TRBV20-1 and J is TRBJ2-5; 10 bases align to TRBD2. Germline lookup yields CDR1 DFQATT and CDR2 SNEGSKA (reference sequence). CDR3 length equals 16 residues. J was trimmed by 0 bases and V by 3 bases; bases with no gene match: 7. This CDR3 is CSARSAGLANQETQYF. The DNA of the CDR3 is TGCAGTGCTAGGAGTGCGGGACTAGCGAACCAAGAGACCCAGTACTTC.

This clonotype has ten or more counts. V is TRBV28 and J is TRBJ1-2; TRBD1 agrees at 7 bases. After removal of 3 bases from V and 8 bases from J, the junction contained 18 bases not matched to a gene. Per the germline V gene, CDR1 is MDHEN and CDR2 is SYDVKM. The CDR3 loop spans 17 amino acids. CDR3 loop: CASSLRTGYQIVRGYTF. DNA for the CDR3: TGTGCCAGCAGTTTGAGGACAGGATATCAAATCGTGCGGGGCTACACCTTC.